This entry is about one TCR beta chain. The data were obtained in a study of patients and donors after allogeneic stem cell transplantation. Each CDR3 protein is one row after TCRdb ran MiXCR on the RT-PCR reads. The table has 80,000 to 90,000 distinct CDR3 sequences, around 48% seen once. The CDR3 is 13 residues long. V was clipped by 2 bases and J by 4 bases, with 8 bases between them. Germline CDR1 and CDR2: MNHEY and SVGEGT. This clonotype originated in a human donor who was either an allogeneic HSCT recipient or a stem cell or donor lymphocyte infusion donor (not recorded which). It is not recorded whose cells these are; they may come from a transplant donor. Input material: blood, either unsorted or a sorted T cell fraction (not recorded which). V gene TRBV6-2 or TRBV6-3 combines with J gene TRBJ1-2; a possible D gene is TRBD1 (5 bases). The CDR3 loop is CASSYGTSYGYTF. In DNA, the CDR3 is TGTGCCAGCAGTTACGGGACCTCCTATGGCTACACCTTC.